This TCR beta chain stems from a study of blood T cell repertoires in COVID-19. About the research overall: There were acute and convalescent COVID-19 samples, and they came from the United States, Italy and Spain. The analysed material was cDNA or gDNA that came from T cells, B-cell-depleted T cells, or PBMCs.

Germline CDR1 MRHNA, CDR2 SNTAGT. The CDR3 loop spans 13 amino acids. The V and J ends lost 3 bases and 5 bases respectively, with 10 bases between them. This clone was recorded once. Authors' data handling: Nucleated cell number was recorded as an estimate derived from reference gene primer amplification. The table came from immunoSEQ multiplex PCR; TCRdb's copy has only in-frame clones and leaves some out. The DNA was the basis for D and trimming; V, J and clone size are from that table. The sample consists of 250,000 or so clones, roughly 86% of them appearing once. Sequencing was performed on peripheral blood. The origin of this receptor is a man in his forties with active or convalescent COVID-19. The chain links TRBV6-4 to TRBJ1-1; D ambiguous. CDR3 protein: CASSEHGWTEAFF. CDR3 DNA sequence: TGTGCCAGCAGTGAACATGGTTGGACTGAAGCTTTCTTT.